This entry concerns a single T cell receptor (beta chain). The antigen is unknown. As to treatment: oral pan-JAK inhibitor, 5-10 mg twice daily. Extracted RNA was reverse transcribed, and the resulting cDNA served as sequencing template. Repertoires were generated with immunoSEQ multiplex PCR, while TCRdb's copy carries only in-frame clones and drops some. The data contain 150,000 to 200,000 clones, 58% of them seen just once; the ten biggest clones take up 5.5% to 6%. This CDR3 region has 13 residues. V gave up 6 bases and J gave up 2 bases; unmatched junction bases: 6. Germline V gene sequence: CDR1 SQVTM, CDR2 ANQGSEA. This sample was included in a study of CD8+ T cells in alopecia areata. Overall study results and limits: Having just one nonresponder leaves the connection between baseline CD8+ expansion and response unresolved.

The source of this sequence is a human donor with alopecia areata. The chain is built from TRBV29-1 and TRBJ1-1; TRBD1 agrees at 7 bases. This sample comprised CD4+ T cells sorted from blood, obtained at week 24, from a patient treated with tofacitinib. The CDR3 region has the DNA TGCAGCGTGGCCGGGACAGCTAACACTGAAGCTTTCTTT. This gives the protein CSVAGTANTEAFF.